This is a list of T cell receptor beta chains from one sample in a study of T-cell reconstitution after alpha-beta-depleted transplantation in children. Each CDR3 protein gets one entry after TCRdb re-called the PCR reads with MiXCR. The sample holds 490,000 or so distinct CDR3 sequences; about 12% are singletons and the top ten take about 5%. Sample: PBMCs from the stem cell graft donor, taken from the stem cell graft. Receptors were obtained from a human donor who donated a stem cell graft to a child with combined immunodeficiency. Both conserved end residues are part of each CDR3. Each record gives: clone size, D gene, J gene, V gene, CDR3 protein, CDR3 DNA. A D gene is named only where the DNA matches it firmly. The size entry is marked missing in some rows and otherwise reads once, few, many or a size class.

>many|-|TRBJ1-5|TRBV20-1
CSARDLIQPQHF
TGCAGTGCTAGAGACCTAATTCAGCCCCAGCATTTT
>many|-|TRBJ2-1|TRBV11-1
CASSSPDWTQDREQFF
TGTGCCAGCAGCTCCCCGGACTGGACTCAGGACCGTGAGCAGTTCTTC
>-|TRBD2|TRBJ2-7|TRBV5-1
CASSLAVTSGGVSYEQYF
TGCGCCAGCAGCTTGGCGGTGACTAGCGGGGGGGTTTCCTACGAGCAGTACTTC
>few|-|TRBJ2-2|TRBV15
CATSTYPDARKNTGELFF
TGTGCCACCAGCACCTACCCAGACGCCAGGAAGAACACCGGGGAGCTGTTTTTT
>few|-|TRBJ2-5|TRBV7-3
CASSLTGDPQETQYF
TGTGCCAGCAGCTTAACAGGGGATCCCCAAGAGACCCAGTACTTC
>-|TRBD2|TRBJ2-7|TRBV10-3
CAISDFGTSGSDGTERPYEQYF
TGTGCCATCAGTGATTTCGGGACTAGCGGGAGCGACGGAACGGAACGCCCTTACGAGCAGTACTTC
>many|-|TRBJ2-3|TRBV5-1
CASSSGVLTADTQYF
TGCGCCAGCAGCAGTGGGGTCTTAACGGCAGATACGCAGTATTTT
>few|-|TRBJ1-6|TRBV7-2
CASSLDPSYNSPLHF
TGTGCCAGCAGCTTAGATCCCTCCTATAATTCACCCCTCCACTTT
>few|-|TRBJ1-6|TRBV5-6
CASSLGPRSEPLHF
TGTGCCAGCAGCTTAGGACCTCGGTCGGAACCCCTCCACTTT
>few|TRBD2|TRBJ2-1|TRBV3-1
CASSQETGGLGEQFF
TGTGCCAGCAGCCAAGAAACGGGAGGCCTAGGGGAGCAGTTCTTC
>few|TRBD2|TRBJ2-5|TRBV20-1
CSARSAGGRETQYF
TGCAGTGCTAGATCCGCGGGAGGGAGAGAGACCCAGTACTTC
>many|-|TRBJ2-7|TRBV12-3/TRBV12-4
CASSLGGPGLYF
TGTGCCAGCAGTTTAGGAGGGCCAGGTCTGTACTTC
>many|TRBD2|TRBJ2-1|TRBV7-8
CAGLAGGNEQFF
TGTGCCGGACTAGCGGGAGGGAATGAGCAGTTCTTC
>many|TRBD2|TRBJ2-3|TRBV7-2
CASSLEAGGWDTQYF
TGTGCCAGCAGCTTAGAAGCGGGGGGGTGGGATACGCAGTATTTT
>few|TRBD1|TRBJ1-5|TRBV6-1
CASSRTGTQPQHF
TGTGCCAGCAGTCGGACAGGGACTCAGCCCCAGCATTTT
>few|-|TRBJ1-1|TRBV18
CASSPLQGETEAFF
TGTGCCAGCTCACCCTTACAGGGAGAAACTGAAGCTTTCTTT
>many|-|TRBJ2-1|TRBV6-1
CASTRRGDSPNEQFF
TGTGCCAGCACCCGAAGAGGGGACTCCCCCAATGAGCAGTTCTTC
>-|-|TRBJ1-1|TRBV19
CASSIGGLVNTEAFF
TGTGCCAGTAGTATAGGGGGCCTCGTGAACACTGAAGCTTTCTTT
>many|-|TRBJ1-1|TRBV7-2
CASSQRGRLNTEAFF
TGTGCCAGCAGCCAGAGGGGACGGCTGAACACTGAAGCTTTCTTT
>few|-|TRBJ1-6|TRBV12-3/TRBV12-4
CASSLVGQRSPLHF
TGTGCCAGCAGTTTAGTAGGGCAACGGTCACCCCTCCACTTT
>few|TRBD1|TRBJ1-6|TRBV12-3/TRBV12-4
CASTGGGSSPLHF
TGTGCCAGCACAGGGGGTGGATCGTCACCCCTCCACTTT
>many|-|TRBJ2-3|TRBV12-3/TRBV12-4
CASSFSNWAGADTQYF
TGTGCCAGCAGTTTTTCTAACTGGGCCGGGGCAGATACGCAGTATTTT
>-|-|TRBJ2-5|TRBV29-1
CSAGEETQYF
TGCAGCGCGGGGGAAGAGACCCAGTACTTC
>-|-|TRBJ2-1|TRBV20-1
CSAPITTRGNEQFF
TGCAGTGCACCCATTACAACACGGGGGAATGAGCAGTTCTTC
>-|TRBD2|TRBJ2-1|TRBV5-5
CASSAGTSGIYNEQFF
TGTGCCAGCAGCGCCGGGACTAGCGGGATCTACAATGAGCAGTTCTTC
>few|TRBD2|TRBJ2-1|TRBV3-1
CASTTRLAGHPSSYNEQFF
TGTGCCAGCACCACCAGACTAGCGGGCCACCCGAGCTCCTACAATGAGCAGTTCTTC
>many|TRBD1|TRBJ2-7|TRBV12-3/TRBV12-4
CASRRGQGLEQYF
TGTGCCAGCAGGAGAGGACAGGGTCTCGAGCAGTACTTC
>many|-|TRBJ1-1|TRBV3-1
CASSQGDYTEAFF
TGTGCCAGCAGCCAAGGGGACTACACTGAAGCTTTCTTT
>few|-|TRBJ1-5|TRBV20-1
CSARGPGDNQPQHF
TGCAGTGCTAGAGGACCGGGAGACAATCAGCCCCAGCATTTT
>many|-|TRBJ2-2|TRBV29-1
CSVEGKSGELFF
TGCAGCGTTGAGGGTAAATCCGGGGAGCTGTTTTTT
>once|-|TRBJ2-1|TRBV7-7
CASSELAGGHNEQFF
TGTGCCAGCAGCGAGTTAGCAGGGGGGCACAATGAGCAGTTCTTC
>-|TRBD2|TRBJ2-3|TRBV11-2
CASSLGTRGWGSDTQYF
TGTGCCAGCAGCTTGGGGACTAGGGGTTGGGGCTCAGATACGCAGTATTTT
>-|TRBD2|TRBJ2-7|TRBV25-1
CASSAHSGGAYEQYF
TGTGCCAGCAGTGCCCATAGCGGGGGGGCCTACGAGCAGTACTTC
>many|-|TRBJ2-6|TRBV28
CASSFEGEAGANVLTF
TGTGCCAGCAGTTTTGAGGGGGAGGCTGGGGCCAACGTCCTGACTTTC
>many|TRBD1|TRBJ2-5|TRBV7-2
CASSFSGGRETQYF
TGTGCCAGCAGCTTCTCAGGGGGCCGGGAGACCCAGTACTTC
>many|-|TRBJ2-7|TRBV25-1
CASSASATYEQYF
TGTGCCAGCAGTGCCTCGGCGACCTACGAGCAGTACTTC
>many|-|TRBJ2-1|TRBV7-9
CASSPGANNEQFF
TGTGCCAGCAGCCCCGGGGCCAACAATGAGCAGTTCTTC
>once|-|TRBJ2-5|TRBV7-6
CASSLWAGGSQETQYF
TGTGCCAGCAGCTTATGGGCTGGGGGGAGCCAAGAGACCCAGTACTTC
>many|TRBD2|TRBJ2-3|TRBV9
CASSVAGSGGADTQYF
TGTGCCAGCAGCGTAGCAGGTAGCGGGGGGGCAGATACGCAGTATTTT
>many|-|TRBJ2-5|TRBV28
CASRVHGMGSQETQYF
TGTGCCAGCAGGGTTCACGGCATGGGAAGTCAAGAGACCCAGTACTTC
>-|-|TRBJ2-5|TRBV5-5
CASSLPLDQETQYF
TGTGCCAGCAGCTTACCATTGGACCAAGAGACCCAGTACTTC
>few|-|TRBJ2-7|TRBV10-3
CATGDGRVSYEQYF
TGTGCCACCGGAGACGGGCGCGTGTCCTACGAGCAGTACTTC
>many|-|TRBJ2-1|TRBV6-2/TRBV6-3
CASSTDITQFF
TGTGCCAGCAGTACAGACATTACGCAGTTCTTC
>few|-|TRBJ1-4|TRBV11-2
CAREKLFF
TGTGCCAGAGAAAAACTGTTTTTT
>few|-|TRBJ1-2|TRBV27
CASTTAGRVYTF
TGTGCCAGCACCACCGCGGGGAGGGTGTACACCTTC
>many|TRBD2|TRBJ2-3|TRBV24-1
CATSRATSGTDTQYF
TGTGCCACCAGTCGTGCGACTAGCGGCACAGATACGCAGTATTTT
>few|-|TRBJ2-7|TRBV4-2
CASSQDPRSVYEQYF
TGTGCCAGCAGCCAAGATCCCCGGTCCGTTTACGAGCAGTACTTC